This paragraph covers one T cell receptor (beta chain) sequence. This sample was included in a study of CD8+CD57+ T cells in acquired aplastic anemia. CDR3 and TCR beta VDJ profiling relied on genomic DNA as the template. TCRdb fed the reads into MiXCR, producing one record per CDR3 protein. The repertoire has approximately 120,000 distinct CDR3 sequences, 40% of them found once; the top ten carry 2% to 3%. Germline CDR1 and CDR2: ENHRY and SYGVKD. The ends were cut back, 3 bases at V and 3 bases at J, with 12 bases in the middle. This CDR3 contains 14 residues. Flow cytometry had shown expanded CD8+CD57+ cells in the patients chosen for sequencing. Severe acquired aplastic anemia was the diagnosis recorded for all patients.

The rearrangement joins TRBV10-3 to TRBJ2-7, with a weak D call TRBD1 (6 bases). The sequence was collected from a human donor with aplastic anemia. The specimen was sorted CD4+, CD8+, or CD8+CD57+ T cells (not recorded which) from PBMCs. CDR3 sequence: CAISEDRIIYEQYF. DNA of the CDR3: TGTGCCATCAGTGAAGACAGGATAATCTACGAGCAGTACTTC.